These T cell receptor beta chains were read from a single sample in a study of identical twins. TCRdb redid the calling of the 5' RACE reads with MiXCR, one entry per CDR3 protein. The sample shows fewer than 550,000 distinct CDR3 sequences, over 11% of them seen only once. In addition, the sample was reused for a study of yellow fever vaccine responses in identical twins.

Sequencing was carried out using CD4+ T cells sorted from blood. The receptors come from a woman under 30 in good health. The conserved cysteine and the conserved F or W are not part of the CDR3 here.

v_call	cdr3_aa
TRBV5-1	ASSLLRTKPYEQY
TRBV5-1	ASSAAPGATGELF
TRBV15	ATSGGSYNEQF
TRBV30	AWQPGDRIAKNIQY
TRBV5-1	ASSPGQHNEKLF
TRBV29-1	SVGVDRAGETQY
TRBV12-3/TRBV12-4	ASSQTGTGFGEQY
TRBV28	ASSLSFWGTSGNNEQF
TRBV7-8	ASSPRQAGSYEQY
TRBV20-1	SAESQTPYNEQF
TRBV5-1	ASSPGQDGVEQF
TRBV20-1	SARLIYEQY
TRBV9	ASSPSVGGSTDTQY
TRBV9	ASSVVATRPTDTQY
TRBV6-5	ASSYSQAEAATYEQY
TRBV6-5	ASSYNFYEQY